The present entry profiles one TCR beta chain with its context. Antigen unknown. This entry is derived from a study of vaccination and CD4 T cells after COVID-19. Study-level information: The makeup of the convalescents was six males and four females, two of them Hispanic. Cultures acting as controls obtained a CEFX pool, an HIV-1 Nef pool, or no peptide. Study-level results: Median about 88% of reactive clones detected in convalescent patients emerged only post-vaccination.

Stated time point: late sampling 161 to 241 days after vaccination in a few convalescent patients. As to treatment: roughly nine-day PBMC culture with coronavirus spike peptide pools or control peptides (ViraFEST assay). Cultures of PBMCs, 1.5 million to 2 million per well, were set up with 10 IU/ml IL-2 and roughly 9.5 ug/ml peptide pools. The CDR3 extends over 16 amino acids. V was clipped by 6 bases and J by 4 bases, with 21 bases between them. Germline CDR1 is SGHVS and CDR2 is FQNEAQ. Cultured CD4+ T cell DNA was sequenced using the Oncomine TCR Beta short-read assay. TCRdb re-called the PCR reads through MiXCR, storing one row per CDR3 protein. This table has roughly 15,000 distinct CDR3 sequences, around 52% appearing once.

V is TRBV7-8 and J is TRBJ2-5; tentatively, D is TRBD2 (6 bases). The clonotype was recovered from a human donor who had recovered from COVID-19. The sample here was CD4+ T cells from blood, cultured in vitro, taken about 7 months after SARS-CoV-2 vaccination. The chain's CDR3 is CASRRLTSQVGETQYF. Here the CDR3 DNA reads TGTGCCAGCAGGCGCCTAACTAGCCAGGTGGGAGAGACCCAGTACTTC.